A single sample is the source of the 19 T cell receptor beta chains below, sequenced in a study of STAT5B mutations in CD4+ large granular lymphocyte leukemia. Using immunoSEQ multiplex PCR, the repertoire was profiled, and TCRdb retains in-frame clones only, with some absent. This table holds some 19,000 clones, roughly 65% found once. Input material: CD4+ T cells from blood buffy coats. Receptors were obtained from a human donor in good health.

The chain carries TRBV10-3 and TRBJ2-2, with D tentatively TRBD1 or TRBD2 (6 bases each). V shed 2 bases and J shed 6 bases, with 13 bases lying between them. Germline CDR1 ENHRY, CDR2 SYGVKD. The CDR3 length is 15 residues. CDR3 nucleotides: TGTGCCATCAGTGAGCTCGCGGGGACATCCGGGGAGCTGTTTTTT. Amino acids: CAISELAGTSGELFF.

This clone has just one count. The chain's CDR3 is CASSLTRGQNTEAFF. In DNA form, the CDR3 reads TGTGCCAGCAGCTTGACGAGGGGACAGAACACTGAAGCTTTCTTT. This rearrangement joins TRBV5-4 to TRBJ1-1; D is possibly TRBD1 (6 bases). V was shortened by 1 base and J by 1 base, with 11 bases between the two germline ends. Germline CDR1 is SGHNT and CDR2 is YYREEE (reference sequence). This CDR3 has 15 residues.

The rearrangement joins TRBV19 to TRBJ1-2, with D possibly TRBD1 on 5 matching bases. The V end lost 3 bases, the J end lost 3 bases, and 11 bases lay between the germline ends. Germline V gene data show CDR1 as LNHDA and CDR2 as SQIVND (reference sequence). The CDR3 sequence is 14 residues long. The CDR3 sequence: CASSIIGADYGYTF. In DNA, the CDR3 is TGTGCCAGTAGTATCATAGGGGCAGACTATGGCTACACCTTC.

This rearrangement joins TRBV15 to TRBJ2-3, with TRBD2 identical over 14 bases. V lost 6 bases to trimming and J lost 4 bases; unmatched junction nucleotides: 0. Germline loops: CDR1 LNHNV, CDR2 YYDKDF (reference sequence). The CDR3 has 14 amino acids. The CDR3 DNA is TGTGCCACCAGGGGACTAGCGGGAGCAGATACGCAGTATTTT. Translated: CATRGLAGADTQYF.

This clone was found once. The chain links TRBV2 to TRBJ1-1; tentative D call: TRBD1 (6 bases). Trimming took 4 bases from V and 1 from J, leaving 13 bases between them. The CDR3 sequence is 15 residues long. The V gene's germline CDR1 is SNHLY and CDR2 FYNNEI. The CDR3 bases are TGTGCCAGCAGTGGTTCAGGGACATGGAACACTGAAGCTTTCTTT. Encoded protein: CASSGSGTWNTEAFF. The entire variable domain, with the rest obtained from reference TRBV2 and TRBJ1-1, is as follows: EPEVTQTPSHQVTQMGQEVILRCVPISNHLYFYWYRQILGQKVEFLVSFYNNEISEKSEIFDDQFSVERPDGSNFTLKIRSTKLEDSAMYFCASSGSGTWNTEAFFGQGTRLTVV.

This clone has a handful of counts. This rearrangement joins TRBV10-1 to TRBJ2-7, with 9 bases that match TRBD1. Germline V gene lookup returns CDR1 WNHNN and CDR2 SYGVQD (reference sequence). This CDR3 contains 12 residues. With 6 bases clipped from V and 9 bases from J, the junction kept 6 bases outside the gene matches. The chain's CDR3 is CASRSDRGRQYF. The CDR3 DNA follows: TGCGCCAGCAGGTCGGACAGGGGAAGGCAGTACTTC.

The chain joins TRBV4-2 to TRBJ2-2, with D perhaps TRBD1 (5 bases). Germline CDR1 is LGHNA and CDR2 is YNFKEQ. This CDR3 has 15 amino acids. Trimming pared 0 bases from V and 7 bases from J, leaving 12 bases between. CDR3 residues: CASSQDQGWSGELFF. The CDR3 DNA reads as TGTGCCAGCAGCCAAGATCAGGGTTGGAGCGGGGAGCTGTTTTTT.

This chain links TRBV28 with TRBJ1-3, with D possibly TRBD1 on 6 matching bases. Trimming pared 5 bases from V and 0 bases from J, leaving 14 bases between. CDR3 size: 16 residues. The germline gives CDR1 MDHEN, CDR2 SYDVKM. In DNA form, the CDR3 reads TGTGCCAGCAGTCTGGGGGCAACGAGCTCTGGAAACACCATATATTTT. It codes for CASSLGATSSGNTIYF.

This clone appeared a few times. The chain carries TRBV10-3 and TRBJ2-1, with a weak D call TRBD2 (6 bases). The germline V gene encodes CDR1 ENHRY and CDR2 SYGVKD. The V end lost 1 base, the J end lost 4 bases, and 14 bases lay between the germline ends. The CDR3 has 16 amino acids. For the CDR3, the DNA is TGTGCCATCAGTGAGTTGGGGGGAGGAGAGTACAATGAGCAGTTCTTC. It codes for CAISELGGGEYNEQFF.

The chain uses TRBV7-2 and TRBJ2-2, with D unresolved. CDR1 and CDR2 (germline): SGHTA, FQGNSA. V lost 5 bases to trimming and J lost 4 bases, with 17 bases between them. This CDR3 region has 16 residues. The CDR3 here is CASSRDALPPTGELFF. Here the CDR3 DNA reads TGTGCCAGCAGCCGAGATGCACTCCCCCCCACCGGGGAGCTGTTTTTT. Filled out from reference TRBV7-2 and TRBJ2-2, the complete variable domain reads GAGVSQSPSNKVTEKGKDVELRCDPISGHTALYWYRQSLGQGLEFLIYFQGNSAPDKSGLPSDRFSAERTGGSVSTLTIQRTQQEDSAVYLCASSRDALPPTGELFFGEGSRLTVL.

The rearrangement joins TRBV2 to TRBJ1-2, with a possible D match to TRBD1 (5 bases). The germline V and J ends were trimmed by 6 bases and 0 bases, with 17 bases remaining between them. Germline V gives CDR1 SNHLY, CDR2 FYNNEI. This CDR3 contains 16 residues. In DNA, the CDR3 is TGTGCCAGCAGCCCAACAGGACGGGTAGCTAACTATGGCTACACCTTC. As protein: CASSPTGRVANYGYTF.

The gene calls are TRBV5-6 and TRBJ2-3, with D possibly TRBD1 on 5 matching bases. The V gene's germline CDR1 is SGHDT and CDR2 YYEEEE. V lost 0 bases and J lost 2, with 10 bases in between. The CDR3 spans 15 residues. CDR3 region: CASSLGQFPTDTQYF. The CDR3 DNA reads as TGTGCCAGCAGCTTGGGACAGTTTCCCACAGATACGCAGTATTTT. Using reference TRBV5-6 and TRBJ2-3 for the parts outside the CDR3, the full variable domain is DAGVTQSPTHLIKTRGQQVTLRCSPKSGHDTVSWYQQALGQGPQFIFQYYEEEERQRGNFPDRFSGHQFPNYSSELNVNALLLGDSALYLCASSLGQFPTDTQYFGPGTRLTVL.

The table lists this clone with a count of one. Additional DNA sequences in this sample encode the identical CDR3. The chain joins TRBV20-1 to TRBJ2-5; D call uncertain. Germline-derived CDR1 and CDR2 are DFQATT and SNEGSKA (reference sequence). CDR3 size: 11 residues. V was clipped by 7 bases and J by 1 base, with 7 bases between them. The CDR3 nucleotides read TGCAGTGGACACCGCCAAGAGACCCAGTACTTC. It encodes CSGHRQETQYF.

This clone appeared a few times. This sequence joins TRBV6-1 and TRBJ2-1; no clear D. Germline V gives CDR1 MNHNS, CDR2 SASEGT. This CDR3 has 11 residues. V was trimmed by 5 bases and J by 4 bases, leaving 3 bases between them. CDR3 amino acids: CASSIYNEQFF. The CDR3 DNA is TGTGCCAGCAGTATATACAATGAGCAGTTCTTC.

The V call is TRBV19, the J call TRBJ1-5; D not resolved. V was pared by 5 bases and J by 3 bases, with 8 bases between. The germline CDR1 and CDR2 sequences are LNHDA and SQIVND (reference sequence). The CDR3 length is 13 residues. The CDR3 sequence is CASSPQLNQPQHF. CDR3 DNA: TGTGCCAGTAGTCCCCAGCTCAATCAGCCCCAGCATTTT.

The chain employs TRBV6-5 and TRBJ1-2, with D possibly TRBD1 on 6 matching bases. Trimming removed 7 bases at V and 8 bases at J, with 20 bases between. Germline values: CDR1 MNHEY, CDR2 SVGAGI. The CDR3 sequence is 14 residues long. The CDR3 loop is CASTLGASDKGYTF. For the CDR3, the DNA is TGTGCCAGCACCTTGGGGGCCTCTGATAAAGGCTACACCTTC.

The V and J genes are TRBV19 and TRBJ1-4, with 8 positions matching TRBD1. With 4 bases clipped from V and 0 bases from J, the junction kept 10 bases outside the gene matches. This CDR3 is 18 amino acids long. Germline assignment: CDR1 LNHDA and CDR2 SQIVND (reference sequence). This CDR3 is CASSRGGTGTSTNEKLFF. CDR3 sequence (DNA): TGTGCCAGTAGTAGAGGTGGGACAGGAACCTCAACTAATGAAAAACTGTTTTTT.

The V gene is TRBV2, the J gene TRBJ2-7; 10 nucleotides match TRBD2. Germline trimming cut 8 bases from V and 2 bases from J; bases unmatched to any gene: 9. Germline assignment: CDR1 SNHLY and CDR2 FYNNEI. CDR3 length equals 15 residues. The CDR3 here is CASRYLAGAAYEQYF. CDR3 DNA: TGTGCCAGCCGATACCTAGCGGGGGCCGCCTACGAGCAGTACTTC.

In its sample, this clone is medium-sized. The chain links TRBV4-3 to TRBJ2-7; D uncertain. The germline V gene has CDR1 LGHNA and CDR2 YSLEER. V lost 0 bases and J 5 bases, leaving 11 bases between the germline ends. This CDR3 is 14 amino acids long. The CDR3 bases are TGCGCCAGCAGCCAAGAACCCGCAGCGCACGAGCAGTACTTC. Its protein product is CASSQEPAAHEQYF.